The source of this T cell receptor (delta chain) is a study of DNA immune sequencing with unique molecular identifiers (dated by TCRdb to the early 2020s). With regard to the full study: Using immunomagnetic cell separation, gammadelta T cells were enriched from buffy coats, and the genomic DNA of these cells was sequenced. Fluorescence-activated cell sorting was used to enrich gammadelta T cells from the PBMC of 10 healthy people. For the enriched versus non-enriched comparison, around 0.09 ug enriched gammadelta T-cell DNA and 1 ug non-enriched PBMC DNA were sequenced. An ultrasensitive DNA-based TRD repertoire sequencing method using PCR-introduced unique molecular identifiers was developed and validated in the study. Validation of the method was performed on synthetic reference molecules and on blood samples from healthy individuals. Healthy individuals were used as donors, and sorted peripheral blood gammadelta T cells were profiled from approximately 9 of these donors.

Concerning this clone: No antigen is known for it. A far bigger clonotype differs at one base, so this is likely a read error.

Broad study findings and their caveats: Among clonotypes in healthy donors, the most frequent TRD rearrangement was TRDV2 paired with TRDJ1. Healthy donors differed in TRD repertoire diversity, and several donors were highly oligoclonal, meaning the top 5 clonotypes made up more than half of productive molecules. The primer-based approach is unable to detect novel TRD sequences that the primers do not target.

For CDR1 and CDR2, the germline V gene lists GEAIGNYY and EKD. CDR3 length: 18 amino acids, cysteine to phenylalanine. Solely the CDR3 DNA is kept, with 54 bases framed from the first base. The method was multiplex PCR. A 32-plex assay amplified the genomic DNA, with primers for all 8 TRDV and 4 TRDJ genes spanning the CDR3. A 12-nucleotide UMI was attached over approximately 3 barcoding PCR cycles, and a second PCR was then run with Illumina adapter primers. Libraries were purified with AMPure XP beads and quality-checked on a Fragment Analyzer with the HS NGS Fragment kit. Sequencing was run on an Illumina MiniSeq mid-output kit with around 22% PhiX and 150 cycles of paired-end reads. Per the source publication's procedure: MIGEC version 1.2.9 was used to process reads, grouping reads by UMI and building error-corrected consensus sequences. Post-processing used modified VDJtools version 1.2.1 scripts and the tcR R package. TCRdb reprocessed the public reads with the caller CATT; rows with the same DNA were merged afterwards. None of the V and J calls come from the authors' own analysis; TCRdb made them. For this sample there are just over 750 delta-chain clones; roughly 29% appear just once. Clones ranked in the top ten supply less than 45% of the sample.

The source material was gamma-delta T cells enriched from blood buffy coat, or unenriched PBMCs (not recorded which). The chain links TRDV2 with TRDJ3; 11 central bases correspond to TRDD3. The sequence was obtained from a human donor in good health. The CDR3 is CACDTAGGYSWDSRQMFF. The DNA is as follows: TGTGCCTGTGACACCGCTGGGGGATACTCCTGGGACTCCCGACAGATGTTTTTC.